The clone carrying this T cell receptor beta chain was found many times. The target antigen is unknown. The junction departs from the called germline gene at one end, perhaps through a read error. The CDR3 end is not reached by the read, which stops 3 residues before it; the germline J gene fills it in. Germline V lookup: CDR1 LGHNA, CDR2 YNFKEQ. The CDR3 has 14 residues. The data stem from a study of T cell clonality in common variable immunodeficiency. Points from the study as a whole: Common variable immunodeficiency TCR beta sequences reportedly had fewer deletions and N-nucleotide insertions. TCRbeta clonality was increased in CVID versus healthy controls. Shared TCRbeta clones were fewer between CVID subjects than controls.

TCRdb's table, derived via immunoSEQ multiplex PCR, lists solely in-frame clones and lacks some. The table lists tens of thousands of clones, with no singletons. The chain uses TRBV4-2 and TRBJ2-7, with a tentative D call TRBD2 (7 bases). The specimen sequenced was peripheral blood mononuclear cells. This sequence was found in a human donor with common variable immunodeficiency. CDR3 DNA (partial): TGCGCCAGCAGCCAAAGGGGGGGGCTCTACGAG. Encoded protein: CASSQRGGLYE. The entire CDR3 is CASSQRGGLYEQYF.